The source of this T cell receptor (beta chain) is a study of blood T cell repertoires in COVID-19. Whole-study context: Acute and convalescent COVID-19 specimens originated in the United States, Italy and Spain.

The CDR3 sequence is 14 residues long. In germline, CDR1 is LGHNT, CDR2 FRNRAP. Losses at the gene ends were 5 bases for V and 6 bases for J; bases not matched to a gene: 7. Source study methods: Amplification with reference gene primers provided the estimates of nucleated cell counts. Repertoires were generated with immunoSEQ multiplex PCR, while TCRdb's copy carries only in-frame clones and drops some. D and trimming come from the DNA, and the V and J calls and clone size come from that table. The data hold approximately 360,000 clones, with 88% observed a single time. Participants were aged about 18 to 89 years, lived in some 23 US areas, and enrolled virtually. Grouping used clinical history reported by participants in a survey and questionnaire.

This TCR was sampled from a woman between 25 and 40 years old with acute COVID-19. This chain uses TRBV12-5 with TRBJ2-7; TRBD1 agrees at 10 bases. Sequencing used PBMCs or T cells enriched from blood (not recorded which). The CDR3 region is CASGRTGGIGEQYF. CDR3 nucleotides: TGTGCTAGTGGTCGGACAGGGGGAATAGGCGAGCAGTACTTC.